This T cell receptor beta chain appears in the sequencing data of a study of beta chain features in type 1 diabetes. Study conclusions and caveats: At VDJ recombination sites, type 1 diabetes patients had fewer insertions and more deleted nucleotides. A moderate, significant TCRB CDR3 shortening appeared in type 1 diabetes across four CD4+ subsets. Highly expressing activated T cells could be over-counted with a cDNA template.

Sequencing targeted expressed TCRB transcripts, as all isolated RNA had been reverse transcribed. This table comes from immunoSEQ multiplex PCR, and its TCRdb copy is limited to in-frame clones, with some not included. The sample has more than 250,000 clones; approximately 15% are singletons. V lost 6 bases and J lost 0, with 5 bases in between. Germline values: CDR1 SGHTA, CDR2 FQGNSA. The CDR3 totals 12 residues. The sample holds a few counts of this clone. Its specificity is not known. Every donor provided one heparinised blood draw, which averaged about 120 mL. This receptor was obtained from a young man with type 1 diabetes. The chain combines TRBV7-2 with TRBJ1-2; unclear D gene. The source material was naive CD4+ T cells from blood. CDR3 nucleotide sequence: TGTGCCAGCAGTCCAGCTAACTATGGCTACACCTTC. Protein: CASSPANYGYTF.